This TCR beta chain was obtained from a study of shared clonotypes between healthy human individuals. Of note for this clone: Its antigen is not known.

Overall study results and limits: Generally, naive subsets came out with larger estimated richness than memory subsets. Since donors were few, the genetic and exposure-history diversity represented was limited.

Clones were read by immunoSEQ multiplex PCR, and TCRdb kept only the in-frame ones, dropping some. The repertoire holds 2 million to 3 million clones, with roughly 93% as singletons. V was shortened by 7 bases and J by 0 bases, with 10 bases between the two germline ends. This CDR3 spans 13 amino acids. Germline CDR1 SEHNR, CDR2 FQNEAQ (reference sequence). Input material: naive CD4+ T cells from PBMCs. As for subset: CD45RA+ positively selected. The chain joins TRBV7-9 to TRBJ2-7; D is undetermined. The origin of this receptor is a man in his late teens or twenties in good health. Some clones in this sample may be carry-over from other donors' samples. CDR3 DNA sequence: TGTGCCAGCAACCCCGGTAGCTCCTACGAGCAGTACTTC. This encodes CASNPGSSYEQYF.